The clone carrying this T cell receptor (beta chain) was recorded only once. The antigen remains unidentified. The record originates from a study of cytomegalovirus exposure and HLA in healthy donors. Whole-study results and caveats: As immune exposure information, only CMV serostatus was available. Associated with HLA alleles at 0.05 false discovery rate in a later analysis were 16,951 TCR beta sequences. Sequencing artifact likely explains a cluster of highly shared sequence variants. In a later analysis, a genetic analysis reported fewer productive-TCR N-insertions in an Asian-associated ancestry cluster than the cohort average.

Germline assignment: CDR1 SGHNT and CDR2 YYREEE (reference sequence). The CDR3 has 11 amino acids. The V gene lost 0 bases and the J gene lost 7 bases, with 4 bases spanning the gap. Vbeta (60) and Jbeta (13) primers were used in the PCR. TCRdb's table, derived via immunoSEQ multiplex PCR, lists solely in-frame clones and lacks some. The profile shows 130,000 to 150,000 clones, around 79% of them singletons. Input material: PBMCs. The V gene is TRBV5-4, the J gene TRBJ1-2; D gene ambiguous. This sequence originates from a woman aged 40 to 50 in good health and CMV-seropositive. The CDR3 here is CASSLGPGYTF. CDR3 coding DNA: TGTGCCAGCAGCTTGGGGCCTGGCTACACCTTC.